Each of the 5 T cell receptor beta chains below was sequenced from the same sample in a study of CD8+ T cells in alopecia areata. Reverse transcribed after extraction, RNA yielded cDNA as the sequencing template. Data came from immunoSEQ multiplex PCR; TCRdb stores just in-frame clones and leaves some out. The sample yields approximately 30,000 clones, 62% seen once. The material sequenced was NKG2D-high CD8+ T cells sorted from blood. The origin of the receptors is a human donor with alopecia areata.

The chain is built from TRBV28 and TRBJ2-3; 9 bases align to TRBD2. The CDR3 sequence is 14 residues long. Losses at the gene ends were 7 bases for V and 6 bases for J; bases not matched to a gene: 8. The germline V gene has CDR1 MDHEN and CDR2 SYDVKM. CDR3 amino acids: CASTIAGASDTQYF. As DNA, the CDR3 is TGTGCCAGCACCATAGCGGGGGCCTCGGATACGCAGTATTTT. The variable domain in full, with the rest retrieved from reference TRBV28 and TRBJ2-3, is DVKVTQSSRYLVKRTGEKVFLECVQDMDHENMFWYRQDPGLGLRLIYFSYDVKMKEKGDIPEGYSVSREKKERFSLILESASTNQTSMYLCASTIAGASDTQYFGPGTRLTVL.

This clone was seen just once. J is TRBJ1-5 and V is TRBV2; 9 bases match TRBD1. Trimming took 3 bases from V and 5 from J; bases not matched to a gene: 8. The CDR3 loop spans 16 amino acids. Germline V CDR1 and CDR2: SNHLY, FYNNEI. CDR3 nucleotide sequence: TGTGCCAGCAGTGATCCAACAGGGGGCGCGGATCAGCCCCAGCATTTT. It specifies CASSDPTGGADQPQHF.

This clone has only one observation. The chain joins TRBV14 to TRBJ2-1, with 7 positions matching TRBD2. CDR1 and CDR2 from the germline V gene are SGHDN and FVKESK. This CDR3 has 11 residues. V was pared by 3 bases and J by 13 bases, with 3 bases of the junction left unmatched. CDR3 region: CASSHGLEQFF. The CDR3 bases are TGTGCCAGCAGCCATGGACTAGAACAGTTCTTC. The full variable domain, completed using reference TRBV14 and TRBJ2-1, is EAGVTQFPSHSVIEKGQTVTLRCDPISGHDNLYWYRRVMGKEIKFLLHFVKESKQDESGMPNNRFLAERTGGTYSTLKVQPAELEDSGVYFCASSHGLEQFFGPGTRLTVL.

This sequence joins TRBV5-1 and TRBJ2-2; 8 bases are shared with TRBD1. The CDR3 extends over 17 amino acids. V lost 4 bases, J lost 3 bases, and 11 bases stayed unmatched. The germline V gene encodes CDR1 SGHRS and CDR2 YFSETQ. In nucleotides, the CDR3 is TGCGCCAGCAGCATCTCCGGACAGGGTTATTACACCGGGGAGCTGTTTTTT. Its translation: CASSISGQGYYTGELFF.

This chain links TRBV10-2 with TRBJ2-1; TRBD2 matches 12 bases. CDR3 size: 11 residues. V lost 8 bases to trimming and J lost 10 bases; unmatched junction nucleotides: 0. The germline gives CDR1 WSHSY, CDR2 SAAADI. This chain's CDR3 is CASGLAGEQFF. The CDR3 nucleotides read TGCGCCAGCGGACTAGCGGGAGAGCAGTTCTTC.